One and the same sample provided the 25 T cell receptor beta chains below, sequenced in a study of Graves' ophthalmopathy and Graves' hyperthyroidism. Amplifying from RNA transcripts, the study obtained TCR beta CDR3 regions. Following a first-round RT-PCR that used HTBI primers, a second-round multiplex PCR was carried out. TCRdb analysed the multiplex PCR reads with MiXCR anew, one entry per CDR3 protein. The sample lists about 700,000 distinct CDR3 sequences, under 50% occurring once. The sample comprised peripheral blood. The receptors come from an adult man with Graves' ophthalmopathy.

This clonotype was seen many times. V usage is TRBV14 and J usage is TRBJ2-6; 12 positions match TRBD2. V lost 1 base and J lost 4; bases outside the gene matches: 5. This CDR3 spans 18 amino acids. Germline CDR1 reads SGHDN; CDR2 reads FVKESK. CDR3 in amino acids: CASSQALAGGSGANVLTF. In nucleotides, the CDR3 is TGTGCCAGCAGCCAAGCACTAGCGGGAGGTTCAGGGGCCAACGTCCTGACTTTC.

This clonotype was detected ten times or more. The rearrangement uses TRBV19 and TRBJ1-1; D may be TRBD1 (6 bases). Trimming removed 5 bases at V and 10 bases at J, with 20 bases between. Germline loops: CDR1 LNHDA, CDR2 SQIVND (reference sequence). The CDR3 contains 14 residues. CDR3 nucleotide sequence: TGTGCCAGTAGTGTCCACAGGGACGGGGTCTCAGCTTTCTTT. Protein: CASSVHRDGVSAFF.

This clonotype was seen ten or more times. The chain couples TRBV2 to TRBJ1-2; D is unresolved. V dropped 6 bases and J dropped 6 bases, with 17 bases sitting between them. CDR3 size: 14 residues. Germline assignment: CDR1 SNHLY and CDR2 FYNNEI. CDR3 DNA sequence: TGTGCCAGCAGAGAGACCGGGAGTCACGATGGCTACACCTTC. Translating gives CASRETGSHDGYTF.

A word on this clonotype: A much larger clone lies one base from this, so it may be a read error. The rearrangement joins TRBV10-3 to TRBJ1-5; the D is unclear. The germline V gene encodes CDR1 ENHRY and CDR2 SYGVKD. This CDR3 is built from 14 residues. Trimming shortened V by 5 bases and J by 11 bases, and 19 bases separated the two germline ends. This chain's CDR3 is CAISSPPSALSQHF. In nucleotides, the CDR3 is TGTGCCATCAGTTCTCCGCCTTCAGCCCTGTCCCAGCATTTT.

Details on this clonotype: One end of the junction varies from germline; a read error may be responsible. This CDR3 is CASSYVSGGGQETQYF. The CDR3 DNA reads as TGTGCCAGCAGTTACGTCTCGGGGGGAGGGCAAGAGACCCAGTACTTC. J is TRBJ2-5 and V is TRBV10-3, with 7 bases identical to TRBD2. Germline lookup yields CDR1 ENHRY and CDR2 SYGVKD. The CDR3 runs 16 residues.

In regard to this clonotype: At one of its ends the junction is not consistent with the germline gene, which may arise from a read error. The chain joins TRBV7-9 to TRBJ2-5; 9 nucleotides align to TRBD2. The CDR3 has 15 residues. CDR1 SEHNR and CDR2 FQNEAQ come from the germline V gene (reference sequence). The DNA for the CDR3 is TGTGCCAGCAGCTTAGCTGCGGGAGGGCAAGAGGCCCAGTACTTC. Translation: CASSLAAGGQEAQYF.

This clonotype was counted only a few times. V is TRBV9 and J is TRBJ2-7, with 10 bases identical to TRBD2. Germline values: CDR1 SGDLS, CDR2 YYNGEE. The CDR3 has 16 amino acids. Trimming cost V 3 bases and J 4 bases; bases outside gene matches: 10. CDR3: CASSAGSLAGVYEQYF. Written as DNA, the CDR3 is TGTGCCAGCAGCGCTGGATCTCTAGCGGGAGTTTACGAGCAGTACTTC.

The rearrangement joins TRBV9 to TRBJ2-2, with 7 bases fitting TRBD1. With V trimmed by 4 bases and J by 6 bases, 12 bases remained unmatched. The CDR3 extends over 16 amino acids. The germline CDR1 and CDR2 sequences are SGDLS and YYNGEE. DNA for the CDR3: TGTGCCAGCAGCTTGAGGGGGCTCGGGTCCGCCGGGGAGCTGTTTTTT. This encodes CASSLRGLGSAGELFF.

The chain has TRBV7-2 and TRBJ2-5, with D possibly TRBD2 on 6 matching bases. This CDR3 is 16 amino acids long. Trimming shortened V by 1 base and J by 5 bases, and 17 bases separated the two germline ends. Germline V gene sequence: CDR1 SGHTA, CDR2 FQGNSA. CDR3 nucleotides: TGTGCCAGCAGCTTAGTCGGCGGGGCTTTGCAGGAGACCCAGTACTTC. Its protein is CASSLVGGALQETQYF.

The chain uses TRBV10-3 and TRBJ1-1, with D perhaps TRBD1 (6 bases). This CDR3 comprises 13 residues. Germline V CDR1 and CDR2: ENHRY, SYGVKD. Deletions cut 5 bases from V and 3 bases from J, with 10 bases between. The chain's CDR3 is CAISLGGHTEAFF. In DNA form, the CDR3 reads TGTGCCATCAGTTTAGGGGGTCACACTGAAGCTTTCTTT.

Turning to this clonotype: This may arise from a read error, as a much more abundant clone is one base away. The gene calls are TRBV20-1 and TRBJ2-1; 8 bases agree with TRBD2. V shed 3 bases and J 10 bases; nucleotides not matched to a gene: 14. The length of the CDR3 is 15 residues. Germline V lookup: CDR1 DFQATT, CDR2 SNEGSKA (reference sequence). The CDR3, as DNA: TGCAGTGCTAGGGAGGGAGCGGGAGATATCGAGGAGCAGTTCTTC. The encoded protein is CSAREGAGDIEEQFF.

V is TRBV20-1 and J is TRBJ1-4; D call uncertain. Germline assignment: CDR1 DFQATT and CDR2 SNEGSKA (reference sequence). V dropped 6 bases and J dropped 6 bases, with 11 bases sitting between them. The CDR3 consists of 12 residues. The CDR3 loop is CSAGPGYEKLFF. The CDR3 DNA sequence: TGCAGTGCAGGTCCGGGTTATGAAAAACTGTTTTTT.

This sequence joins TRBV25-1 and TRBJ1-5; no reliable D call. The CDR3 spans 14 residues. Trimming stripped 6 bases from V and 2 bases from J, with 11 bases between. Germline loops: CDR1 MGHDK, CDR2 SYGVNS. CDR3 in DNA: TGTGCCAGCAGCGGGATGGGTGGCAATCAGCCCCAGCATTTT. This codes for CASSGMGGNQPQHF.

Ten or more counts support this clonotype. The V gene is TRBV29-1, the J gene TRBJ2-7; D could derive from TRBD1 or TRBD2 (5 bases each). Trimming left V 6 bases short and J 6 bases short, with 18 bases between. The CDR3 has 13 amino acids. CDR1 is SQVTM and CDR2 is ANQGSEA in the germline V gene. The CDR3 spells CSVSGRDGIEQYF. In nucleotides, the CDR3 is TGCAGCGTCTCGGGACGGGATGGGATCGAGCAGTACTTC.

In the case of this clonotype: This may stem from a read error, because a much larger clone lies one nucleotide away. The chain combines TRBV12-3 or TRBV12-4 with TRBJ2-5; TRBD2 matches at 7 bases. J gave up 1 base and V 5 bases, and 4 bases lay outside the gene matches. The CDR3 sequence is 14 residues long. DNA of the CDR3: TGTGCCAGCAGTACATGGGGGGGCCAAGAGACCCAGTACTTC. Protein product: CASSTWGGQETQYF.

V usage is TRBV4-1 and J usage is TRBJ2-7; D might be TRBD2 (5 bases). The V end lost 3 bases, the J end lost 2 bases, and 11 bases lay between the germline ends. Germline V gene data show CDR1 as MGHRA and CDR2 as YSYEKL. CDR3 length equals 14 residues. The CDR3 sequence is CASSQGDGPYEQYF. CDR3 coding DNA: TGCGCCAGCAGCCAGGGAGACGGCCCCTACGAGCAGTACTTC.

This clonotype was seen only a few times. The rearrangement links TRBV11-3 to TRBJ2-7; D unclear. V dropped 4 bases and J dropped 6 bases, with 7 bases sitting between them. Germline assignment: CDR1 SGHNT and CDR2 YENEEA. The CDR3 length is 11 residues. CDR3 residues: CASSSQVEQYF. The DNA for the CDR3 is TGTGCCAGCAGCTCTCAGGTCGAGCAGTACTTC.

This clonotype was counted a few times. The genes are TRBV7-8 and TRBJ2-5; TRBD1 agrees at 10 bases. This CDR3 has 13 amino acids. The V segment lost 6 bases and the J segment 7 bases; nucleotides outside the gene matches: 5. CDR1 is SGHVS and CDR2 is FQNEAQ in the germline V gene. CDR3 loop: CASRGWDRGTQYF. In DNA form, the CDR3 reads TGTGCCAGCAGAGGATGGGACAGGGGGACCCAGTACTTC.

CDR3 coding DNA: TGTGCCAGCAGCCAAGAGTTTCAGGGGTCGGTCGAGCAGTACTTC. Its protein is CASSQEFQGSVEQYF. J is TRBJ2-7 and V is TRBV4-2, with D possibly TRBD1 on 6 matching bases. The V and J ends lost 0 bases and 6 bases respectively, with 15 bases between them. Germline V gene lookup returns CDR1 LGHNA and CDR2 YNFKEQ. The CDR3 spans 15 residues.

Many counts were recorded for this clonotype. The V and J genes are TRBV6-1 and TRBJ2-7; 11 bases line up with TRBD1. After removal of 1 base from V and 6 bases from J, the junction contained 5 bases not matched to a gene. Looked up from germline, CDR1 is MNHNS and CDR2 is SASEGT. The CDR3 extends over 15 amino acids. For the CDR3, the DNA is TGTGCCAGCAGTGAAGACAGGACAGGGGGCATCGAGCAGTACTTC. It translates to CASSEDRTGGIEQYF.

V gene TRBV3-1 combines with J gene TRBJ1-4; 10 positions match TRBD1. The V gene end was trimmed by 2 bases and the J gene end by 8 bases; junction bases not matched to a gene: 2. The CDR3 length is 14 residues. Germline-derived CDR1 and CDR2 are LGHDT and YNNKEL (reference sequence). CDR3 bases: TGTGCCAGCAGCCAACGGGACAGGGGCGAAAAACTGTTTTTT. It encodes CASSQRDRGEKLFF.

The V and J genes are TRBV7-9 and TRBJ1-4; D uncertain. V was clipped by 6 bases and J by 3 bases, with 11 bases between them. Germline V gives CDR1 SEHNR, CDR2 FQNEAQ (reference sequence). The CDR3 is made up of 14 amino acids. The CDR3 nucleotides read TGTGCCAGCAGTCACTACGATGCTAATGAAAAACTGTTTTTT. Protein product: CASSHYDANEKLFF.

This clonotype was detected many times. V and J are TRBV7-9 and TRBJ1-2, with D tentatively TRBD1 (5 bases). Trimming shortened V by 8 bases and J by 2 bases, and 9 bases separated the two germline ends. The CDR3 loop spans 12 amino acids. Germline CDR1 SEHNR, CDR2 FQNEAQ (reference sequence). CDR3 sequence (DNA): TGTGCCAGCCCCGGGGCGAACTATGGCTACACCTTC. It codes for CASPGANYGYTF.

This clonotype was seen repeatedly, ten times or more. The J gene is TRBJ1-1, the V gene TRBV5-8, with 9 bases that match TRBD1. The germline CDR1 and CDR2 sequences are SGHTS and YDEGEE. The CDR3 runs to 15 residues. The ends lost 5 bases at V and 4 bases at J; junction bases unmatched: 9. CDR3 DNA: TGTGCCAGCAGTTGGGGGGACAGGGAGGGCACTGAAGCTTTCTTT. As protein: CASSWGDREGTEAFF.

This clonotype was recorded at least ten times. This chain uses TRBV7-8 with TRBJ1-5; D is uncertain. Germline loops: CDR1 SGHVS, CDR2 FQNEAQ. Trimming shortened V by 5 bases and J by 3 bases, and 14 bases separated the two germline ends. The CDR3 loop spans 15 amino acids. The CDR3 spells CASSPGLNLNQPQHF. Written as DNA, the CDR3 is TGTGCCAGCAGCCCGGGATTAAACCTCAATCAGCCCCAGCATTTT.